This entry lists 22 T cell receptor beta chains sequenced from one sample in a study of ipilimumab plus nivolumab after autologous stem cell transplantation. Here immunoSEQ multiplex PCR was the method, and the copy in TCRdb shows in-frame clones only, minus some. There are some 16,000 clones in the sample; roughly four fifths occur only once, and approximately 20% lies in the top ten. The material sequenced was PBMCs, taken in a trial of ipilimumab plus nivolumab as post-transplant consolidation. All receptors come from a male donor with diffuse large B-cell lymphoma.

The J gene is TRBJ1-2, the V gene TRBV18; a weak D match, TRBD1 (5 bases). The CDR3 contains 13 residues. Germline V gene sequence: CDR1 KGHSH, CDR2 LQKENI. V lost 1 base and J 4 bases, leaving 7 bases between the germline ends. The CDR3 DNA sequence: TGTGCCAGCTCACCACAGGGGCCCTATGGCTACACCTTC. This sequence encodes CASSPQGPYGYTF. The entire variable domain, with the rest obtained from reference TRBV18 and TRBJ1-2, is as follows: NAGVMQNPRHLVRRRGQEARLRCSPMKGHSHVYWYRQLPEEGLKFMVYLQKENIIDESGMPKERFSAEFPKEGPSILRIQQVVRGDSAAYFCASSPQGPYGYTFGSGTRLTVV.

This clone is labeled medium-sized. This rearrangement joins TRBV30 to TRBJ2-1; 10 bases align to TRBD2. Germline trimming cut 0 bases from V and 15 bases from J; bases unmatched to any gene: 17. Germline loops: CDR1 GTSNPN, CDR2 SVGIG (reference sequence). CDR3 length: 16 residues. As DNA, the CDR3 is TGTGCCTGGAGTGTACGGGGGCTAGCGGGGGTACCGATCTTGTTCTTC. Encoded protein: CAWSVRGLAGVPILFF.

The rearrangement uses TRBV20-1 and TRBJ2-1, with a weak D call TRBD2 (5 bases). Germline lookup yields CDR1 DFQATT and CDR2 SNEGSKA (reference sequence). Trimming took 0 bases from V and 11 from J, leaving 8 bases between them. The CDR3 has 11 residues. CDR3 DNA: TGCAGTGCTAGAGACGGGGTGCAGCAGTTCTTC. Translated, it gives CSARDGVQQFF.

This clone showed up just a few times. The chain links TRBV4-1 to TRBJ1-2; D possibly corresponds to TRBD1 (6 bases). Trimming removed 3 bases at V and 10 bases at J, with 15 bases between. In germline, CDR1 is MGHRA, CDR2 YSYEKL. This CDR3 comprises 13 residues. The CDR3 coding sequence is TGCGCCAGCAGCCAGGGTGTAGGGGGGCCCTACACCTTC. Amino acid sequence: CASSQGVGGPYTF.

The chain links TRBV4-3 to TRBJ2-1, with a possible D match to TRBD2 (6 bases). The V end lost 0 bases, the J end lost 0 bases, and 15 bases lay between the germline ends. The CDR3 is 18 residues long. The V gene's germline CDR1 is LGHNA and CDR2 YSLEER. CDR3 DNA: TGCGCCAGCAGCCAAGAAGATGGTCCGGGGGACTCCTACAATGAGCAGTTCTTC. This encodes CASSQEDGPGDSYNEQFF.

This chain connects TRBV11-2 to TRBJ1-1, with D possibly TRBD1 on 6 matching bases. The V end was cut by 3 bases, the J end by 4 bases, with 15 bases between. The CDR3 extends over 15 amino acids. CDR1 and CDR2 from the germline V gene are SGHAT and FQNNGV. The CDR3 nucleotides read TGTGCCAGCAGCTTGGGATTGAGGGGGAGCACTGAAGCTTTCTTT. Translated, it gives CASSLGLRGSTEAFF.

The V and J genes are TRBV18 and TRBJ1-1, with a possible D match to TRBD1 (6 bases). This CDR3 comprises 15 residues. V lost 0 bases and J lost 1, with 9 bases in between. Germline V lookup: CDR1 KGHSH, CDR2 LQKENI. In nucleotides, the CDR3 is TGTGCCAGCTCACCACCGGGGACACAGAACACTGAAGCTTTCTTT. As protein: CASSPPGTQNTEAFF.

The chain uses TRBV7-3 and TRBJ1-3, with D unresolved. The V gene's germline CDR1 is SGHTA and CDR2 FQGTGA. This CDR3 has 15 amino acids. V was shortened by 2 bases and J by 0 bases, with 8 bases between the two germline ends. CDR3 sequence: CASSLGHLSGNTIYF. The CDR3 DNA reads TGTGCCAGCAGCTTAGGGCACCTCTCTGGAAACACCATATATTTT.

By its share, this clone is medium-sized. This chain connects TRBV4-3 to TRBJ2-1, with D perhaps matching TRBD2 (7 bases). Germline loops: CDR1 LGHNA, CDR2 YSLEER. This CDR3 comprises 16 residues. V shed 1 base and J shed 2 bases, with 12 bases lying between them. The CDR3 spells CASSQAWGGTYNEQFF. The CDR3, as DNA: TGCGCCAGCAGCCAAGCTTGGGGGGGCACCTACAATGAGCAGTTCTTC.

The V gene is TRBV5-1, the J gene TRBJ2-2; D unclear. Germline V gene data show CDR1 as SGHRS and CDR2 as YFSETQ. The CDR3 is 15 amino acids. Deletions cut 1 base from V and 2 bases from J, with 9 bases between. The CDR3 reads CASSLIPDNTGELFF. For the CDR3, the DNA is TGCGCCAGCAGCTTGATTCCTGATAACACCGGGGAGCTGTTTTTT.

CDR3: CASSWRGVAGASYNEQFF. CDR3 DNA: TGCGCCAGCAGCTGGCGGGGGGTTGCCGGGGCGTCGTACAATGAGCAGTTCTTC. The chain joins TRBV5-1 to TRBJ2-1; 8 bases agree with TRBD2. V dropped 3 bases and J dropped 4; count of bases not matched to a gene: 15. Germline-derived CDR1 and CDR2 are SGHRS and YFSETQ. The CDR3 has 18 amino acids.

This clone was observed a single time. The genes are TRBV19 and TRBJ2-7; 7 nucleotides align to TRBD1. CDR3 length: 14 residues. The V gene end was trimmed by 6 bases and the J gene end by 6 bases; junction bases not matched to a gene: 11. CDR1 LNHDA and CDR2 SQIVND come from the germline V gene (reference sequence). CDR3 in amino acids: CASSRQGLGSEQYF. The CDR3 nucleotides read TGTGCCAGTAGCCGACAGGGCCTGGGGAGCGAGCAGTACTTC.

V gene TRBV5-1 combines with J gene TRBJ2-3; D gene unclear. The CDR3 length is 12 residues. The germline V gene has CDR1 SGHRS and CDR2 YFSETQ. Trimming took 4 bases from V and 3 from J, leaving 6 bases between them. The CDR3 coding sequence is TGCGCCAGCAGCCCTGGAACAGATACGCAGTATTTT. Its protein product is CASSPGTDTQYF.

This chain connects TRBV7-2 to TRBJ2-1; no reliable D call. Germline V gene lookup returns CDR1 SGHTA and CDR2 FQGNSA. The CDR3 consists of 13 residues. V gave up 1 base and J gave up 13 bases, with 14 bases separating them. The CDR3 DNA reads TGTGCCAGCAGCTTAGTCACGCGACGAAGCCAGTTCTTC. It codes for CASSLVTRRSQFF.

This rearrangement joins TRBV29-1 to TRBJ2-6; the D is unclear. This CDR3 region has 12 residues. Deletions cut 3 bases from V and 1 base from J, with 1 base between. The V gene's germline CDR1 is SQVTM and CDR2 ANQGSEA. CDR3 bases: TGCAGCGTTGATTCTGGGGCCAACGTCCTGACTTTC. This encodes CSVDSGANVLTF.

V and J are TRBV6-6 and TRBJ2-7, with TRBD1 identical over 8 bases. There are 16 residues in the CDR3. J was trimmed by 0 bases and V by 5 bases; bases with no gene match: 9. CDR1 MNHNY and CDR2 SVGAGI come from the germline V gene (reference sequence). CDR3 nucleotide sequence: TGTGCCAGCAGTCCCGGGACAGGACTTAACTCCTACGAGCAGTACTTC. This gives the protein CASSPGTGLNSYEQYF.

In its sample, this clone was seen once. This chain uses TRBV2 with TRBJ2-3; possible D gene TRBD1, 6 bases. V dropped 8 bases and J dropped 1 base, with 19 bases sitting between them. The CDR3 loop spans 16 amino acids. CDR1 and CDR2 from the germline V gene are SNHLY and FYNNEI. CDR3 sequence: CASAGTPRVRTDTQYF. Written as DNA, the CDR3 is TGTGCCAGCGCCGGGACACCCAGAGTTCGCACAGATACGCAGTATTTT.

In its sample, this clone was seen once. The chain is built from TRBV6-6 and TRBJ2-2; a possible D gene is TRBD1 (6 bases). Germline-derived CDR1 and CDR2 are MNHNY and SVGAGI (reference sequence). The CDR3 has 14 residues. Trimming pared 8 bases from V and 3 bases from J, leaving 13 bases between. The CDR3 region is CASLNYRDTGELFF. The CDR3 DNA reads as TGTGCCAGCCTGAACTACAGGGACACCGGGGAGCTGTTTTTT.

The rearrangement joins TRBV4-1 to TRBJ1-3; D is unresolved. Trimming left V 0 bases short and J 5 bases short, with 11 bases between. The germline gives CDR1 MGHRA, CDR2 YSYEKL. The CDR3 spans 15 residues. The CDR3 DNA reads TGCGCCAGCAGCCAAGATACGATTGTTCGAAACACCATATATTTT. Its protein product is CASSQDTIVRNTIYF.

The chain recombines TRBV6-6 with TRBJ2-5; D gene unclear. Germline V lookup: CDR1 MNHNY, CDR2 SVGAGI (reference sequence). The CDR3 runs 12 residues. V lost 4 bases and J 2 bases, leaving 5 bases between the germline ends. CDR3 in DNA: TGTGCCAGCAGTTTTTCGCAAGAGACCCAGTACTTC. As protein: CASSFSQETQYF.

This clone was observed a single time. The chain has TRBV19 and TRBJ2-1, with D unresolved. V was trimmed by 3 bases and J by 0 bases, leaving 6 bases between them. CDR1 LNHDA and CDR2 SQIVND come from the germline V gene (reference sequence). The CDR3 runs to 14 residues. In DNA, the CDR3 is TGTGCCAGTAGTATGGCTAGCTCCTACAATGAGCAGTTCTTC. Translating it yields CASSMASSYNEQFF.

The rearrangement uses TRBV30 and TRBJ2-5; D is unclear. The V end lost 2 bases, the J end lost 4 bases, and 5 bases lay between the germline ends. Germline-derived CDR1 and CDR2 are GTSNPN and SVGIG (reference sequence). This CDR3 is built from 11 residues. In DNA, the CDR3 is TGTGCCTGGAGTCCCTCAGAGACCCAGTACTTC. Encoded protein: CAWSPSETQYF.